This TCR beta chain was observed in a study of T-cell memory formation after mild COVID-19. In the study overall: There were largely donor-specific TCR clusters. Study-level results: Pre-infection memory already had some responding clones, implying cross-reactive memory joined.

TCR alpha and TCR beta cDNA libraries carrying sample barcodes and UMIs were produced by 5'RACE using constant-segment primers. TCRdb reanalysed the 5' RACE reads using MiXCR and keeps one entry per CDR3 protein. The table has 580,000 or so distinct CDR3 sequences, approximately 15% seen once. The germline CDR1 and CDR2 sequences are SEHNR and FQNEAQ (reference sequence). Trimming removed 0 bases from V and 2 bases from J, with 10 bases in between. The CDR3 totals 15 residues. In regard to this clonotype: Its cognate antigen is unknown.

The receptor was derived from an adult woman who had mild COVID-19 (a few samples of this study predate the infection). Cell type and time point are not known. The V and J genes are TRBV7-9 and TRBJ1-2, with D unresolved. Sequencing was done on a sample of PBMCs or a T cell subset sorted from them (not recorded which). The CDR3 region has the DNA TGTGCCAGCAGCTTAGCGTTCGGCCAGAACTATGGCTACACCTTC. Amino acid sequence: CASSLAFGQNYGYTF.